The 10 T cell receptor beta chains below all came from one sample that was sequenced in a study of response to subunit inactivated influenza vaccine. MiXCR, applied by TCRdb to the RT-PCR reads, yields one record per CDR3 protein. The table shows 500,000 or so distinct CDR3 sequences, with about 17% occurring only once. The source material was CD4+ T cells sorted from PBMCs, sampled around 25 months after vaccination. All receptors come from a man aged 45 to 70 who received an inactivated influenza vaccine.

The gene calls are TRBV6-1 and TRBJ2-5, with 9 bases fitting TRBD2. The V segment lost 5 bases and the J segment 4 bases; nucleotides outside the gene matches: 14. This CDR3 is built from 17 residues. CDR1 is MNHNS, CDR2 SASEGT, per germline. The CDR3 sequence is CASSIRGSGRGGETQYF. The CDR3 DNA is TGTGCCAGCAGTATCCGGGGTAGCGGGAGAGGAGGAGAGACCCAGTACTTC.

The V gene is TRBV29-1, the J gene TRBJ2-7, with 10 bases that match TRBD1. Unmatched junction bases numbered 13, after V lost 7 bases and J lost 7 bases. This CDR3 is built from 14 residues. Germline V CDR1 and CDR2: SQVTM, ANQGSEA. The CDR3 DNA follows: TGCAGCGGAGCTTCCGGGACAGGGGCAGGTGAGCAGTACTTC. Amino acids: CSGASGTGAGEQYF.

V usage is TRBV3-1 and J usage is TRBJ2-7; D is undetermined. Germline CDR1 LGHDT, CDR2 YNNKEL (reference sequence). Trimming shortened V by 3 bases and J by 3 bases, and 12 bases separated the two germline ends. This CDR3 comprises 14 residues. The CDR3 region is CASSQNTVGYEQYF. CDR3 nucleotides: TGTGCCAGCAGCCAGAACACGGTGGGCTACGAGCAGTACTTC.

The rearrangement uses TRBV6-2 or TRBV6-3 and TRBJ2-1, with 8 bases aligning to TRBD2. Germline lookup yields CDR1 MNHEY and CDR2 SVGEGT. CDR3 length: 12 amino acids. The V segment lost 4 bases and the J segment 12 bases; nucleotides outside the gene matches: 5. CDR3: CASSFAGGPQFF. CDR3 nucleotide sequence: TGTGCCAGCAGTTTCGCGGGGGGCCCGCAGTTCTTC.

This clonotype showed up just a few times. The rearrangement uses TRBV28 and TRBJ2-7; D unclear. Germline V gene data show CDR1 as MDHEN and CDR2 as SYDVKM. Deletions cut 6 bases from V and 4 bases from J, with 16 bases between. This CDR3 spans 14 amino acids. CDR3 loop: CASRGIYTPYEQYF. The CDR3 bases are TGTGCCAGCAGGGGAATATATACTCCTTACGAGCAGTACTTC.

This chain connects TRBV5-1 to TRBJ2-2; D is undetermined. The CDR3 runs 15 residues. Germline V gene data show CDR1 as SGHRS and CDR2 as YFSETQ. Trimming took 1 base from V and 5 from J, leaving 12 bases between them. The CDR3 loop reads CASSLSAFGTGELFF. CDR3 coding DNA: TGCGCCAGCAGCTTGTCCGCCTTTGGGACCGGGGAGCTGTTTTTT.

This clonotype was recorded a few times. The chain has TRBV20-1 and TRBJ2-3; 10 bases match TRBD2. V shed 1 base and J 1 base; nucleotides not matched to a gene: 5. Germline loops: CDR1 DFQATT, CDR2 SNEGSKA (reference sequence). The CDR3 runs 16 residues. The CDR3 protein is CSARGGLAEGTDTQYF. The CDR3 region has the DNA TGCAGTGCTAGAGGAGGACTAGCGGAGGGCACAGATACGCAGTATTTT.

As for this clonotype: One end of the junction does not line up with germline, which may come from a read error. The CDR3 sequence: CASSQARPKTGELFF. CDR3 in DNA: TGCGCCAGCAGTCAAGCTAGACCGAAAACCGGGGAGCTGTTTTTT. The chain is built from TRBV23-1 and TRBJ2-2; D not certain. TRBV23-1 is given ORF status, its function remaining uncertain. This CDR3 has 15 residues.

The chain links TRBV7-2 to TRBJ1-4; D is unresolved. The CDR3 spans 13 residues. The V end lost 1 base, the J end lost 3 bases, and 3 bases lay between the germline ends. Germline CDR1 reads SGHTA; CDR2 reads FQGNSA. CDR3 sequence (DNA): TGTGCCAGCAGCTTAGTTCCTAATGAAAAACTGTTTTTT. This gives the protein CASSLVPNEKLFF.

This clonotype was detected ten times or more. The rearrangement links TRBV10-3 to TRBJ2-5; D ambiguous. The CDR3 length is 12 residues. Germline V gene lookup returns CDR1 ENHRY and CDR2 SYGVKD. V was clipped by 10 bases and J by 5 bases, with 14 bases between them. The CDR3 region has the DNA TGTGCCACGACTGGGCTTGGGGAGACCCAGTACTTC. It is translated as CATTGLGETQYF.